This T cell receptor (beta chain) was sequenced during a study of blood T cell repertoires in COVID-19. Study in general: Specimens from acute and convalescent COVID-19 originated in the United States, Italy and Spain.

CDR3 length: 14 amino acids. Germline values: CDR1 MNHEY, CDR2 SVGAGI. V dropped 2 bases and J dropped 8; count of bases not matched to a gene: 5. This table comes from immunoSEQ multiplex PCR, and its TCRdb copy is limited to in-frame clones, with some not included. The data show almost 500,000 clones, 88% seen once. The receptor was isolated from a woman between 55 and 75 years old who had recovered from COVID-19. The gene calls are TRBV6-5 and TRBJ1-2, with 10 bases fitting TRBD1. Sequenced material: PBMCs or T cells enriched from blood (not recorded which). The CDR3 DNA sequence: TGTGCCAGCAGTTACGTGGGACAGGGGACGGGCTACACCTTC. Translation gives CASSYVGQGTGYTF.